The clone carrying this T cell receptor (beta chain) was found once. Its specificity is unknown. Germline assignment: CDR1 MNHEY and CDR2 SVGAGI. There are 14 residues in the CDR3. Trimming took off 5 bases at V and 4 bases at J, with 12 bases between the two ends. This entry is derived from a study of T cell responses to AZD1222 COVID-19 vaccine. Study results and limitations: Unmutated regions of variants are reportedly targeted by nearly half of spike-specific TCRs. The number of AZD1222 recipients seropositive at baseline was only six.

Method: immunoSEQ multiplex PCR; TCRdb's copy keeps in-frame clones and lacks some. Of 86,000 or so clones in the sample, more than 70% were seen once. The sequence derives from an adult in good health. The source was peripheral blood, collected on day 0 of AZD1222 vaccination. V gene TRBV6-5 combines with J gene TRBJ1-5; TRBD1 is a possible D gene (6 bases). This CDR3 reads CASSPGQKNQPQHF. Written as DNA, the CDR3 is TGTGCCAGCAGTCCGGGACAAAAGAATCAGCCCCAGCATTTT.